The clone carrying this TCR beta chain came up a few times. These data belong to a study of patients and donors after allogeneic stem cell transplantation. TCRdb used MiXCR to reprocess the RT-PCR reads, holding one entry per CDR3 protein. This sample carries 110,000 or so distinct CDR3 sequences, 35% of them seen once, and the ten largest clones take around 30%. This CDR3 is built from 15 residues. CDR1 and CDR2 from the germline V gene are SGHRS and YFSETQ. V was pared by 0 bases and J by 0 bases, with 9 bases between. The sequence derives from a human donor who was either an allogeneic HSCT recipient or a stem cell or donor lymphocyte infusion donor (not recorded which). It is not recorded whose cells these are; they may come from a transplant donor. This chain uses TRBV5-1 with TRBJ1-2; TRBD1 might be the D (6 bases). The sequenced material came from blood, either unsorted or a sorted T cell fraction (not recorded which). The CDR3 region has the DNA TGCGCCAGCAGCTTGGTTGAGGGGGCTAACTATGGCTACACCTTC. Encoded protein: CASSLVEGANYGYTF.